This T cell receptor (beta chain) derives from a study of early T cells in non-severe SARS-CoV-2 infection. Looking at the study overall: The study sequenced bulk RNA from unsorted whole blood, with chains unpaired.

Individual cDNA molecules received unique molecular identifiers. TCRdb re-analysed the 5' RACE reads in MiXCR, keeping a single row per CDR3 protein. Of tens of thousands of distinct CDR3 sequences listed, about 12% are singletons. The origin of this receptor is an adult who was a healthcare worker with PCR-confirmed SARS-CoV-2 infection or an uninfected control (not recorded which). The sequenced sample was whole blood.

CDR3 protein: CASSEEGSSGYTF. The DNA of the CDR3 is TGTGCCAGCAGTGAAGAGGGGTCCTCCGGCTACACCTTC. J is TRBJ1-2 and V is TRBV2, with D possibly matching TRBD1 (5 bases). V dropped 1 base and J dropped 8 bases, with 11 bases sitting between them. Germline V lookup: CDR1 SNHLY, CDR2 FYNNEI. The CDR3 has 13 residues.